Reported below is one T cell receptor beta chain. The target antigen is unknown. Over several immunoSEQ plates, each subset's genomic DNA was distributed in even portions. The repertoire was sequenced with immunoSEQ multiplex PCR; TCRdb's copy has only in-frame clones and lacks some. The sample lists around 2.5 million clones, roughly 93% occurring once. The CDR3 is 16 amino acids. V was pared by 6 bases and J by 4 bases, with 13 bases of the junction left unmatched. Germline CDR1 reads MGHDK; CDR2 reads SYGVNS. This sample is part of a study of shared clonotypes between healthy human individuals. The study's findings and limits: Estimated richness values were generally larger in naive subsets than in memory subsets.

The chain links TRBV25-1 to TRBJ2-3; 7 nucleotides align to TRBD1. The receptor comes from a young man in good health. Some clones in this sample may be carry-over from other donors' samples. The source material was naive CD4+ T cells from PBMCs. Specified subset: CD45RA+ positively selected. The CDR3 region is CASRSQPGQWADTQYF. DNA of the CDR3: TGTGCCAGCAGATCACAACCGGGACAGTGGGCAGATACGCAGTATTTT.